The text below deals with one T cell receptor (beta chain). No antigen is known for it. Base quality data are lacking; no much larger clone is found one base away. These data come from a study of T cell responses to AZD1222 COVID-19 vaccine (dated by TCRdb to the early 2020s). For the study in its entirety: TCR sequencing was performed for fewer than 250 trial participants, of whom approximately 200 were given two doses of AZD1222 and roughly 25 were given two doses of MenACWY control vaccine. Enrollment into the trials was organized by age into subgroups of 18-55, 56-69 and 70-plus years, and those subgroups contained approximately 150, 30 and 60 TCR-sequenced participants, respectively. Paper-wide results and their limitations: A significant rise in spike-specific TCR breadth and depth was observed after two AZD1222 doses relative to day 0 and relative to MenACWY recipients. Participants were mostly white British and included more females than males, and it was suggested by the authors that clonal diversity may have been underestimated. The 56-69-year group was small, and its depth increase did not reach significance, likely because of low power. Because no day 14 peak-response samples were available, the repertoires could be characterized only after the peak T cell response. The vaccine-associated CD4 TCRs covered the entire spike protein, and the dominant responses fell in regions 160-218 and 743-854. Only 5 to 7 AZD1222 recipients were SARS-CoV-2 seropositive at baseline, limiting conclusions about previously exposed vaccinees. Nearly half of unique spike-specific TCRs reportedly recognized epitopes outside regions mutated in the B.1.351 and B.1.1.7 variants.

Interpreted using the paper, the time point label stands for: about 28 days (+/-7) after the second vaccine dose. AZD1222 recipients whose second dose came at about 4 weeks and those whose second dose came at about 12 weeks were combined into one group, since spike-specific TCR depth and breadth did not differ between the two schedules. Vaccinee samples were obtained from the UK trials COV001 and COV002, which included a single-blind randomized controlled phase 2/3 trial of AZD1222 (ChAdOx1 nCoV-19) in healthy adults. For TCRbeta chain sequencing, PBMC samples were collected from trial participants at day 0 and at day 28 after the second dose. Measured from the cysteine to the phenylalanine, the CDR3 is 16 residues long. The CDR3 DNA has 48 bases and is translated from base 1. Sequences SGHTA (CDR1) and FQGNSA (CDR2) are obtained from the germline V gene. V is shortened by 5 bases, J by 5 bases, and the region joining them spans 19 bases.

The CDR3 regions of human TCRbeta chains were subjected to immunosequencing. The original pipeline was this. Repertoire TCRs were checked for matches against a reference library of SARS-CoV-2-specific TCRs that had been generated using the MIRA antigen-specificity platform. Breadth was defined as the fraction of unique TCRs that were SARS-CoV-2-associated. Depth was defined as the fraction of total T cells that were SARS-CoV-2-associated. Using the MIRA data, each spike-specific TCR was mapped to the spike region that the TCR reacts to and placed in a CD4 or CD8 class. Log10-transformed breadth and depth values were compared by one-way ANOVA with Sidak's multiple comparisons tests. The clones in this table, taken by TCRdb from immuneACCESS, are in-frame only. Not every clone is retained; where verified, under half of the shortfall comes from an unresolved V gene, and the cause of the rest is unknown. V and J calls and clone size are given by that table; D and trimming were obtained from the DNA. The sample has some 130,000 clones on record, approximately 90% of them singletons. Together, the top ten hold roughly 3.3% of the sample.

Source: peripheral blood, taken 28 days after the second AZD1222 dose. The chain links TRBV7-2 with TRBJ2-1; TRBD1 could be the D gene, as 5 bases match. This clonotype was obtained from an adult who received the AZD1222 COVID-19 vaccine. The DNA is TGTGCCAGCAGCGCTACACCGGACACCACCCACAATGAGCAGTTCTTC. This sequence encodes CASSATPDTTHNEQFF. The full variable domain, completed from the reference TRBV7-2 and TRBJ2-1 proteins outside the CDR3, reads GAGVSQSPSNKVTEKGKDVELRCDPISGHTALYWYRQSLGQGLEFLIYFQGNSAPDKSGLPSDRFSAERTGGSVSTLTIQRTQQEDSAVYLCASSATPDTTHNEQFFGPGTRLTVL.